The next 32 T cell receptor beta chains were all read from a single sample in a study of blood T cells in healthy people across ages. Primed by a sample-barcoded 5' primer and a J-beta primer mix, a second PCR proceeded for about 6 to 12 cycles. Each CDR3 protein is one row after TCRdb ran MiXCR on the 5' RACE reads. Among about 1,400,000 distinct CDR3 sequences, about 43% were seen once, and the ten largest hold around 8%. Sample: blood. These receptors all stem from a woman aged 18-29 years in good health.

This clonotype was seen a handful of times. The V gene is TRBV13, the J gene TRBJ2-3, with D perhaps TRBD2 (5 bases). Trimming took off 0 bases at V and 3 bases at J, with 16 bases between the two ends. The CDR3 runs to 17 residues. Germline assignment: CDR1 PRHDT and CDR2 FYEKMQ (reference sequence). CDR3 loop: CASSLGTLAPGTDTQYF. Written as DNA, the CDR3 is TGTGCCAGCAGCTTAGGCACCCTAGCCCCAGGAACAGATACGCAGTATTTT.

The CDR3 sequence is CSARGSSGRDYEQYF. CDR3 in DNA: TGCAGTGCTAGAGGAAGTAGCGGGAGAGATTACGAGCAGTACTTC. The chain uses TRBV20-1 and TRBJ2-7; the match to TRBD2 covers 9 bases. V was pared by 1 base and J by 4 bases, with 8 bases of the junction left unmatched. The CDR3 consists of 15 residues. Germline CDR1 DFQATT, CDR2 SNEGSKA (reference sequence).

The chain joins TRBV29-1 to TRBJ1-3; D gene uncertain. CDR3 length: 13 residues. Germline-derived CDR1 and CDR2 are SQVTM and ANQGSEA. Trimming took 4 bases from V and 0 from J, leaving 7 bases between them. In nucleotides, the CDR3 is TGCAGCGTTGTAAAGAGCTCTGGAAACACCATATATTTT. It is translated as CSVVKSSGNTIYF.

In this sample, this clonotype turned up many times. The chain uses TRBV29-1 and TRBJ2-5, with D possibly TRBD1 on 5 matching bases. The V end was cut by 7 bases, the J end by 2 bases, with 8 bases between. Germline loops: CDR1 SQVTM, CDR2 ANQGSEA. The CDR3 sequence is 11 residues long. CDR3 bases: TGCAGCGCAAGACAGCAAGAGACCCAGTACTTC. This gives the protein CSARQQETQYF. The full variable domain, with the rest looked up from reference TRBV29-1 and TRBJ2-5, is SAVISQKPSRDICQRGTSLTIQCQVDSQVTMMFWYRQQPGQSLTLIATANQGSEATYESGFVIDKFPISRPNLTFSTLTVSNMSPEDSSIYLCSARQQETQYFGPGTRLLVL.

The V call is TRBV6-1, the J call TRBJ2-1; TRBD2 matches 7 bases. V trimming: 0 bases; J trimming: 2 bases; junction bases outside the gene matches: 4. This CDR3 is 16 amino acids long. Germline lookup yields CDR1 MNHNS and CDR2 SASEGT. In DNA, the CDR3 is TGTGCCAGCAGTGAAGCCGGGACTATAGCCTACAATGAGCAGTTCTTC. Protein: CASSEAGTIAYNEQFF.

The rearrangement joins TRBV5-1 to TRBJ2-1, with 7 positions matching TRBD2. The DNA end favors TRBJ2-7, so the J call may be wrong. The CDR3 length is 17 residues. Looked up from germline, CDR1 is SGHRS and CDR2 is YFSETQ. The CDR3 coding sequence is TGCGCCAGCAGCTTGTGGCGGGAGAACTCGGGCTACAATGAGCAGTACTTC. Its translation is CASSLWRENSGYNEQYF.

The rearrangement uses TRBV7-2 and TRBJ1-2; D perhaps matches TRBD1 (5 bases). The V gene lost 5 bases and the J gene lost 5 bases, with 9 bases spanning the gap. CDR3 length equals 12 residues. Germline lookup yields CDR1 SGHTA and CDR2 FQGNSA. CDR3 nucleotides: TGTGCCAGCAGCCCAGGGAGGTATGGCTACACCTTC. It encodes CASSPGRYGYTF.

This rearrangement joins TRBV3-1 to TRBJ2-7, with D unclear. Trimming removed 0 bases at V and 12 bases at J, with 15 bases between. Germline CDR1 and CDR2: LGHDT and YNNKEL (reference sequence). The CDR3 length is 13 residues. In DNA, the CDR3 is TGTGCCAGCAGCCAAGACGGACGGCCCCTCTGGTACTTC. This encodes CASSQDGRPLWYF.

The chain recombines TRBV7-9 with TRBJ2-7, with a tentative D call TRBD2 (5 bases). Germline V gives CDR1 SEHNR, CDR2 FQNEAQ (reference sequence). The ends were cut back, 2 bases at V and 4 bases at J, with 12 bases in the middle. This CDR3 is 14 amino acids long. CDR3 loop: CASSLFEGNYEQYF. CDR3 DNA sequence: TGTGCCAGCAGCTTATTCGAGGGAAATTACGAGCAGTACTTC. Variable domain in full (rest from reference TRBV7-9 and TRBJ2-7): DTGVSQNPRHKITKRGQNVTFRCDPISEHNRLYWYRQTLGQGPEFLTYFQNEAQLEKSRLLSDRFSAERPKGSFSTLEIQRTEQGDSAMYLCASSLFEGNYEQYFGPGTRLTVT.

The chain couples TRBV12-3 or TRBV12-4 to TRBJ1-4, with D possibly being TRBD1 (5 bases). The length of the CDR3 is 13 residues. V was trimmed by 6 bases and J by 8 bases, leaving 13 bases between them. The CDR3 sequence is CASRPGQTEKLFF. The CDR3 coding sequence is TGTGCCAGCAGGCCCGGACAAACCGAAAAACTGTTTTTT.

V usage is TRBV12-3 or TRBV12-4 and J usage is TRBJ1-5; D gene unclear. There are 11 residues in the CDR3. Trimming pared 5 bases from V and 12 bases from J, leaving 11 bases between. CDR3 sequence (DNA): TGTGCCAGCAGTATTCGACGTCGCCAGCATTTT. Translated: CASSIRRRQHF.

This clonotype came up a few times. This chain connects TRBV28 to TRBJ1-5; D not resolved. V lost 3 bases to trimming and J lost 0 bases, with 18 bases between them. The CDR3 is 18 amino acids. CDR1 and CDR2 (germline): MDHEN, SYDVKM. The CDR3 loop is CASSFRVVGIYSNQPQHF. In nucleotides, the CDR3 is TGTGCCAGCAGTTTTCGGGTAGTAGGCATCTATAGCAATCAGCCCCAGCATTTT.

This clonotype was detected many times. V gene TRBV7-8 combines with J gene TRBJ2-7, with 8 bases lining up with TRBD1. This CDR3 has 16 amino acids. Germline lookup yields CDR1 SGHVS and CDR2 FQNEAQ. After removal of 1 base from V and 2 bases from J, the junction contained 7 bases not matched to a gene. The CDR3 DNA sequence: TGTGCCAGCAGCTTAGATCTCGGGACAGGTACCTACGAGCAGTACTTC. Its translation: CASSLDLGTGTYEQYF.

This clonotype was seen repeatedly, ten times or more. J is TRBJ1-2 and V is TRBV20-1; TRBD1 aligns across 9 bases. From germline, CDR1 is DFQATT and CDR2 SNEGSKA (reference sequence). J lost 4 bases, V lost 0 bases, and 9 bases had no gene match. The CDR3 length is 16 residues. CDR3 sequence (DNA): TGCAGTGCTAGAGAACCCCCGGGACAGGGCGGCTATGGCTACACCTTC. Residues: CSAREPPGQGGYGYTF.

Notes on this clonotype: One end of the junction varies from germline; a read error may be responsible. V gene TRBV6-1 combines with J gene TRBJ2-7; unclear D gene. The CDR3 consists of 13 residues. Per the germline V gene, CDR1 is MNHNS and CDR2 is SASEGT. The CDR3 DNA reads TGTGCCAGCAGAGAAGCGCGTGTGCACGAGCAGTACTTC. It translates to CASREARVHEQYF.

The V and J genes are TRBV20-1 and TRBJ2-7, with D perhaps matching TRBD1 or TRBD2 (5 bases each). Deletions cut 3 bases from V and 0 bases from J, with 18 bases between. Germline V CDR1 and CDR2: DFQATT, SNEGSKA (reference sequence). This CDR3 is 16 amino acids long. CDR3 in amino acids: CSASDSGRSSSYEQYF. In DNA, the CDR3 is TGCAGTGCTAGTGATTCGGGACGATCGTCCTCCTACGAGCAGTACTTC.

The V gene is TRBV21-1, the J gene TRBJ2-1; the table names TRBD1, a call not compared with the DNA. TRBV21-1 is labeled a pseudogene. There are 9 residues in the CDR3. The CDR3 DNA reads as TGTGCCAGTGGGGCTGAGCAGTTCTTC. Protein product: CASGAEQFF.

V gene TRBV6-6 combines with J gene TRBJ2-4, with TRBD2 identical over 7 bases. The ends lost 8 bases at V and 1 base at J; junction bases unmatched: 8. Germline V gene lookup returns CDR1 MNHNY and CDR2 SVGAGI (reference sequence). The CDR3 extends over 15 amino acids. In DNA, the CDR3 is TGTGCCAGCTTGGATGGCGGGAGCGCCAAAAACATTCAGTACTTC. This translates into CASLDGGSAKNIQYF.

This clonotype was observed a handful of times. The chain is built from TRBV5-1 and TRBJ2-1; TRBD2 agrees at 7 bases. CDR1 is SGHRS and CDR2 is YFSETQ in the germline V gene. The CDR3 covers 14 residues. Germline trimming cut 0 bases from V and 8 bases from J; bases unmatched to any gene: 5. The CDR3 DNA follows: TGCGCCAGCAGCTTGGAAGGCGGGAGTGATGAGCAGTTCTTC. It encodes CASSLEGGSDEQFF.

There are a few counts of this clonotype. With a much larger clone just one base away, this may be a read error. V usage is TRBV27 and J usage is TRBJ1-2; no reliable D call. This CDR3 spans 14 amino acids. Trimming stripped 10 bases from V and 0 bases from J, with 15 bases between. Germline lookup yields CDR1 MNHEY and CDR2 SMNVEV (reference sequence). CDR3 region: CATRPEITNYGYTF. CDR3 nucleotides: TGTGCCACCCGCCCAGAGATCACTAACTATGGCTACACCTTC.

A remark on this clonotype: Given a much more abundant clone one base away, this may be a read error. The chain couples TRBV20-1 to TRBJ1-2, with 8 positions matching TRBD1. Germline CDR1 is DFQATT and CDR2 is SNEGSKA (reference sequence). CDR3 length: 13 amino acids. V was pared by 0 bases and J by 3 bases, with 0 bases of the junction left unmatched. CDR3 sequence (DNA): TGCAGTGCTAGAGAGACAGGGGACTATGGCTACACCTTC. Translation: CSARETGDYGYTF.

The rearrangement links TRBV12-3 or TRBV12-4 to TRBJ2-7, with 11 bases matching TRBD2. The J call is uncertain, as TRBJ2-5 better fits the DNA end. The CDR3 has 14 amino acids. For the CDR3, the DNA is TGTGCCAGCGGATTTAGCGGGAGGGGGGAGACCCAGTACTTC. Protein sequence: CASGFSGRGETQYF.

V and J are TRBV5-1 and TRBJ2-5; D possibly corresponds to TRBD1 (5 bases). Trimming removed 6 bases from V and 1 base from J, with 13 bases in between. CDR3 length equals 14 residues. Germline values: CDR1 SGHRS, CDR2 YFSETQ. CDR3: CASMAGWVQETQYF. CDR3 DNA: TGCGCCAGCATGGCAGGGTGGGTCCAAGAGACCCAGTACTTC.

The rearrangement joins TRBV7-9 to TRBJ2-4; D gene uncertain. TRBJ2-7 explains the end of the DNA better; the J call may be wrong. The CDR3 is 14 residues long. Germline CDR1 and CDR2: SEHNR and FQNEAQ (reference sequence). CDR3 DNA: TGTGCCAGCAGCTCAAGCGCTCGGCCCTACGAGCAGTACTTC. Translating it yields CASSSSARPYEQYF.

CDR3 residues: CASSLALAGGYNEQYF. CDR3 nucleotides: TGCGCCAGCAGCTTAGCCCTAGCGGGGGGTTACAATGAGCAGTACTTC. The J gene is TRBJ2-1, the V gene TRBV5-1; 11 nucleotides match TRBD2. The end of the DNA is better explained by TRBJ2-7, so the J call may be wrong. Germline lookup yields CDR1 SGHRS and CDR2 YFSETQ. This CDR3 region has 16 residues.

This clonotype was observed a handful of times. The V call is TRBV9, the J call TRBJ2-1; D possibly corresponds to TRBD1 (8 bases). The CDR3 length is 16 residues. Germline V gives CDR1 SGDLS, CDR2 YYNGEE. V was pared by 0 bases and J by 2 bases, with 12 bases between. The CDR3 bases are TGTGCCAGCAGCGTAGCTACAGGGGGGGCCTACAATGAGCAGTTCTTC. Residues: CASSVATGGAYNEQFF.

This clonotype appeared a single time. V gene TRBV21-1 combines with J gene TRBJ2-1; the DNA was not compared with TRBD1, the D call given in the table. TRBV21-1 is marked as a pseudogene. This CDR3 has 16 residues. The CDR3 coding sequence is TGTGCCAGCAGCAATAAGGACAGGGTATTCTACAGTGAGCAGTTCTTC. As protein: CASSNKDRVFYSEQFF.

This clonotype was detected a few times. V is TRBV20-1 and J is TRBJ1-5, with 12 bases matching TRBD1. The length of the CDR3 is 16 residues. V was clipped by 0 bases and J by 4 bases; unmatched bases: 4. CDR1 DFQATT and CDR2 SNEGSKA come from the germline V gene (reference sequence). The CDR3 loop is CSARDRDRGRNQPQHF. The CDR3 bases are TGCAGTGCTAGAGATCGGGACAGGGGGCGGAATCAGCCCCAGCATTTT.

This clonotype was seen a handful of times. V gene TRBV6-6 combines with J gene TRBJ1-1, with no clear D. Germline CDR1 reads MNHNY; CDR2 reads SVGAGI (reference sequence). Trimming cost V 4 bases and J 7 bases, with 7 bases left between them. The CDR3 extends over 11 amino acids. CDR3 nucleotides: TGTGCCAGCAGTTTATGGCATGAAGCTTTCTTT. Its translation: CASSLWHEAFF.

The genes are TRBV27 and TRBJ1-2; the D gene is possibly TRBD1 (6 bases). Germline CDR1 MNHEY, CDR2 SMNVEV (reference sequence). Deletions cut 4 bases from V and 2 bases from J, with 20 bases between. The CDR3 totals 17 residues. CDR3 sequence reads: CASSSQGGGVLNYGYTF. DNA for the CDR3: TGTGCCAGCAGTTCCCAGGGAGGGGGAGTCCTCAACTATGGCTACACCTTC.

This chain uses TRBV4-1 with TRBJ2-7, with D unresolved. CDR3 length: 16 residues. Per the germline V gene, CDR1 is MGHRA and CDR2 is YSYEKL. The ends were cut back, 1 base at V and 4 bases at J, with 17 bases in the middle. The CDR3 DNA follows: TGCGCCAGCAGCCAAGGCGGCGGCCGGACCCTGTACGAGCAGTACTTC. This encodes CASSQGGGRTLYEQYF.

This clonotype was seen only a few times. This chain links TRBV20-1 with TRBJ1-5; 7 bases are shared with TRBD1. Germline V gene data show CDR1 as DFQATT and CDR2 as SNEGSKA (reference sequence). The CDR3 has 14 amino acids. Trimming took 3 bases from V and 2 from J; bases not matched to a gene: 4. CDR3 protein: CSASVTGGNQPQHF. CDR3 coding DNA: TGCAGTGCTAGCGTAACAGGGGGCAATCAGCCCCAGCATTTT.